The clone carrying this TCR beta chain was detected a few times. This specimen comes from a study of beta chain features in type 1 diabetes. Germline CDR1 reads SNHLY; CDR2 reads FYNNEI. V trimming: 7 bases; J trimming: 4 bases; junction bases outside the gene matches: 6. This CDR3 has 14 amino acids. Reverse transcribing all isolated RNA meant expressed TCRB transcripts were sequenced. Sequencing was performed with immunoSEQ multiplex PCR; in TCRdb, only in-frame clones are kept and a portion is missing. The sample has more than 150,000 clones, 7% to 10% seen once; the top ten hold about 2.1%. Sorted CD4+ subsets: naive, central memory, regulatory, stem cell-like memory (CD45RO/CCR7/CD25/CD127/CD95/CD27 panel).

The chain recombines TRBV2 with TRBJ2-3, with 9 bases aligning to TRBD2. Specimen: central memory CD4+ T cells from blood. The receptor comes from a woman younger than 35 in good health. CDR3 DNA: TGTGCCAGCACGGCTAGCGGGACTGCAGATACGCAGTATTTT. It codes for CASTASGTADTQYF.